What follows describes a single TCR beta chain. Antigen: not known. All gene names here are mouse names. Read coverage stops 1 residue before the CDR3 terminus; the germline J gene supplies the remainder. Only in-frame clones appear in the TCRdb table, and some are missing; sequencing was by immunoSEQ multiplex PCR. This table holds about 4,700 clones, about 30% found once. Germline V lookup: CDR1 FNHDT, CDR2 SITEND (reference sequence). V was clipped by 2 bases and J by 6 bases, with 2 bases between them. This CDR3 has 11 amino acids. This sample is part of a study of tissue T cells after allogeneic stem cell transplantation. General study results and limits: Tissue-detected TCR repertoire was only partly captured by blood and spleen T cells. This small cohort was clinically heterogeneous, and sampling depth was a limitation. Within patients, tissue anatomy strongly shaped TCR repertoire composition.

Documented time point: mouse harvest day 14 after allogeneic transplant. The graft held 10^6 splenic CD5+ T cells and 10^7 T-cell-depleted bone marrow cells. Mice had MHC-mismatched B6 into BALB/c GVHD, sampled day 7 or 14. The receptor was derived from a female BALB/c mouse given C57BL/6 T cells with graft-versus-host disease after an allogeneic hematopoietic cell transplant. This rearrangement joins TRBV19 to TRBJ1-4; D gene uncertain. The sample comprised skin. CDR3 DNA (partial): TGTGCCAGCAGTATGGACGAAAGATTATTT. Its protein is CASSMDERLF. The CDR3 in its entirety is CASSMDERLFF.